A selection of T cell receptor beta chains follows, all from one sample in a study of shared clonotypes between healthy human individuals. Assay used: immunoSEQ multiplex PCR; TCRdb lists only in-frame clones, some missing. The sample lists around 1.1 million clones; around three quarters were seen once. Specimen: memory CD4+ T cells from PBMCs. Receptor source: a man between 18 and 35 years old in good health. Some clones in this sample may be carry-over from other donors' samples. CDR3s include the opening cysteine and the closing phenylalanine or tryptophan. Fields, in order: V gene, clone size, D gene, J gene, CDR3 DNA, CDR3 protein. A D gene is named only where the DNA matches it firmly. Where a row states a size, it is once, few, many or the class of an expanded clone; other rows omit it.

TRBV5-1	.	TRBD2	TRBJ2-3	TGCGCCAGCAGCTTCAGCTTAGCGGGAGGGCCTTCAGATACGCAGTATTTT	CASSFSLAGGPSDTQYF
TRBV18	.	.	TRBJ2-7	TGTGCCAGCTCACCAGGGCGCCAACAGTACGAGCAGTACTTC	CASSPGRQQYEQYF
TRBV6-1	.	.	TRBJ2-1	TGTGCCAGCACGGTTGGGAATGAGCAGTTCTTC	CASTVGNEQFF
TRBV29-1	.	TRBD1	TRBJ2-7	TGCAGCGCCTCCGGGACAGGGGACCGCGAGCAGTACTTC	CSASGTGDREQYF
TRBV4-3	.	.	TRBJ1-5	TGCGCCAGCAGCCAAGGGACAGCTGATAGCAATCAGCCCCAGCATTTT	CASSQGTADSNQPQHF
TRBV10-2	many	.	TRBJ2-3	TGCGCCAGCAGGGGGCTCACAGATACGCAGTATTTT	CASRGLTDTQYF
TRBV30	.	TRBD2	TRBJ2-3	TGTGCCTGGAGTGTATCCGGCGGGAGGGCAGATACGCAGTATTTT	CAWSVSGGRADTQYF
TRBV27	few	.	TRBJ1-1	TGTGCCAGCAGCCGAACGCGGAACACTGAAGCTTTCTTT	CASSRTRNTEAFF
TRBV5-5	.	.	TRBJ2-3	TGTGCCAGCAGCCGACGACATCCCAGCACAGATACGCAGTATTTT	CASSRRHPSTDTQYF
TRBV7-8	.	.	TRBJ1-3	TGTGCCAGCAGCTCGTCGGCCCCCTCTGGAAACACCATATATTTT	CASSSSAPSGNTIYF
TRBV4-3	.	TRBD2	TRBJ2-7	TGCGCCAGCAGCCAAGTGTATAGCGGGAGCTCCTACGAGCAGTACTTC	CASSQVYSGSSYEQYF
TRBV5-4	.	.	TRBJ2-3	TGTGCCAGCAGCTTGTTTCGGGGGATCAGCACAGATACGCAGTATTTT	CASSLFRGISTDTQYF
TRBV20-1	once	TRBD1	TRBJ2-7	TGCAGTAACCAGGGGGCAAGTGAGCAGTACTTC	CSNQGASEQYF